These 32 T cell receptor beta chains were sequenced from one sample in a study of tumour-infiltrating T cells in Burkitt lymphoma. The protocol was immunoSEQ multiplex PCR, while the TCRdb copy is restricted to in-frame clones and leaves out a portion. The profile shows thousands of clones, roughly a tenth of them singletons. Sequenced input: tumor tissue. These receptor sequences come from a human donor with diffuse large B-cell lymphoma.

The chain is built from TRBV13 and TRBJ1-3; TRBD1 might be the D (5 bases). Looked up from germline, CDR1 is PRHDT and CDR2 is FYEKMQ (reference sequence). CDR3 length: 14 amino acids. Trimming shortened V by 5 bases and J by 2 bases, and 10 bases separated the two germline ends. For the CDR3, the DNA is TGTGCCAGCAGCCGCTGGGGGGCTGGAAACACCATATATTTT. Translation: CASSRWGAGNTIYF. Complete variable domain (other parts from reference TRBV13 and TRBJ1-3): AAGVIQSPRHLIKEKRETATLKCYPIPRHDTVYWYQQGPGQDPQFLISFYEKMQSDKGSIPDRFSAQQFSDYHSELNMSSLELGDSALYFCASSRWGAGNTIYFGEGSWLTVV.

CDR3 sequence reads: CASSGQQGQDGYTF. In DNA form, the CDR3 reads TGTGCCAGCAGCGGCCAACAGGGGCAGGATGGCTACACCTTC. This chain links TRBV9 with TRBJ1-2, with 7 bases fitting TRBD1. This CDR3 comprises 14 residues. The germline gives CDR1 SGDLS, CDR2 YYNGEE. With V trimmed by 3 bases and J by 6 bases, 8 bases remained unmatched.

The rearrangement joins TRBV7-9 to TRBJ1-4, with 8 positions matching TRBD1. Per germline, CDR1 SEHNR and CDR2 FQNEAQ (reference sequence). The CDR3 loop spans 16 amino acids. Losses at the gene ends were 5 bases for V and 1 base for J; bases not matched to a gene: 6. The CDR3 DNA reads TGTGCCAGCAGCCCTGGGACAGGACGAACTAATGAAAAACTGTTTTTT. Translating it yields CASSPGTGRTNEKLFF.

The table lists this clone with a few counts. The chain links TRBV5-1 to TRBJ2-7; TRBD2 matches 11 bases. This CDR3 is built from 15 residues. Germline V gene lookup returns CDR1 SGHRS and CDR2 YFSETQ. V lost 4 bases, J lost 4 bases, and 7 bases stayed unmatched. The CDR3 DNA reads TGCGCCAGCAGCCCTAGCGGGGGGCCGTTATACGAGCAGTACTTC. Translation: CASSPSGGPLYEQYF.

This clone was picked up a small number of times. This chain links TRBV4-3 with TRBJ2-3, with a tentative D call TRBD1 (5 bases). The CDR3 loop spans 16 amino acids. V shed 0 bases and J shed 4 bases, with 14 bases lying between them. The V gene's germline CDR1 is LGHNA and CDR2 YSLEER. Written as DNA, the CDR3 is TGCGCCAGCAGCCAAGATCAGGGTTACTTCTCAGATACGCAGTATTTT. Translating it yields CASSQDQGYFSDTQYF.

The chain combines TRBV6-1 with TRBJ1-2, with no clear D. Deletions cut 1 base from V and 1 base from J, with 10 bases between. The CDR3 is made up of 15 amino acids. Germline V gives CDR1 MNHNS, CDR2 SASEGT. In DNA, the CDR3 is TGTGCCAGCAGTGAAGGGCAGGCGAATAACTATGGCTACACCTTC. Its translation: CASSEGQANNYGYTF.

This chain links TRBV5-1 with TRBJ2-1; 10 bases align to TRBD1. This CDR3 is 15 amino acids long. J lost 12 bases, V lost 4 bases, and 13 bases had no gene match. From germline, CDR1 is SGHRS and CDR2 YFSETQ. The CDR3 region is CASSTGTGTGVGQFF. The CDR3 coding sequence is TGCGCCAGCAGCACTGGTACCGGGACAGGGGTTGGGCAGTTCTTC. Drawing the rest from reference TRBV5-1 and TRBJ2-1, the complete variable domain is KAGVTQTPRYLIKTRGQQVTLSCSPISGHRSVSWYQQTPGQGLQFLFEYFSETQRNKGNFPGRFSGRQFSNSRSEMNVSTLELGDSALYLCASSTGTGTGVGQFFGPGTRLTVL.

Only a few counts were recorded for this clone. The rearrangement uses TRBV19 and TRBJ2-5; perhaps TRBD2 as D (5 bases). CDR1 and CDR2 from the germline V gene are LNHDA and SQIVND (reference sequence). Trimming removed 2 bases from V and 4 bases from J, with 11 bases in between. The CDR3 spans 14 residues. The CDR3 coding sequence is TGTGCCAGTAGTATAAACCCGGAGGCAGAGACCCAGTACTTC. Translating it yields CASSINPEAETQYF.

The chain combines TRBV7-9 with TRBJ1-4; the D is unclear. The CDR3 loop spans 14 amino acids. Between the trimmed V and J ends, which lost 1 base and 8 bases, there was a span of 11 bases. The germline V gene encodes CDR1 SEHNR and CDR2 FQNEAQ (reference sequence). Here the CDR3 DNA reads TGTGCCAGCAGCTTAGGGACCGAGGGAGAAAAACTGTTTTTT. It specifies CASSLGTEGEKLFF.

This clone was observed a handful of times. V gene TRBV29-1 combines with J gene TRBJ1-2; 9 bases match TRBD1. CDR1 SQVTM and CDR2 ANQGSEA come from the germline V gene. J was trimmed by 7 bases and V by 5 bases; bases with no gene match: 11. This CDR3 spans 14 amino acids. The CDR3 loop is CSVPQGQGLGGYTF. The CDR3 region has the DNA TGCAGCGTTCCACAGGGACAGGGACTAGGTGGCTACACCTTC.

Details on this clone: The sample has other DNA sequences that encode this CDR3 too. This chain joins TRBV6-1 and TRBJ1-2, with D unclear. V lost 4 bases, J lost 8 bases, and 14 bases lay in between. The length of the CDR3 is 13 residues. The germline V gene has CDR1 MNHNS and CDR2 SASEGT. CDR3 residues: CASSANGSRGYTF. CDR3 DNA sequence: TGTGCCAGCAGTGCTAACGGGTCGCGGGGCTACACCTTC.

J is TRBJ2-7 and V is TRBV7-2; D may be TRBD1 (6 bases). This CDR3 contains 15 residues. V lost 1 base, J lost 2 bases, and 12 bases lay in between. Germline-derived CDR1 and CDR2 are SGHTA and FQGNSA. As DNA, the CDR3 is TGTGCCAGCAGCTTAGTCAGGGGCCCTGCCTACGAGCAGTACTTC. It specifies CASSLVRGPAYEQYF.

V usage is TRBV19 and J usage is TRBJ1-1; no reliable D call. Germline CDR1 is LNHDA and CDR2 is SQIVND (reference sequence). Trimming took 5 bases from V and 6 from J, leaving 10 bases between them. The CDR3 loop spans 12 amino acids. The CDR3 protein is CASSGLNPEAFF. CDR3 sequence (DNA): TGTGCCAGTAGTGGGCTAAACCCTGAAGCTTTCTTT.

Only a few counts were recorded for this clone. The chain is built from TRBV11-1 and TRBJ1-2; TRBD1 matches at 7 bases. V shed 6 bases and J 7 bases; nucleotides not matched to a gene: 8. Germline CDR1 is SGHAT and CDR2 is FQDESV (reference sequence). The CDR3 spans 13 residues. The CDR3 here is CASSRRDSGGYTF. The CDR3, as DNA: TGTGCCAGCAGTCGCCGGGACAGTGGTGGCTACACCTTC.

V is TRBV6-5 and J is TRBJ2-7; maybe TRBD2 (5 bases). Germline CDR1 MNHEY, CDR2 SVGAGI. The CDR3 runs to 11 residues. Trimming took 7 bases from V and 7 from J, leaving 11 bases between them. CDR3 coding DNA: TGTGCCAGCACCCACGGGGATGAGCAGTACTTC. Protein sequence: CASTHGDEQYF.

In its sample, this clone was seen a few times. The chain couples TRBV18 to TRBJ1-1; no clear D gene. The ends were cut back, 3 bases at V and 1 base at J, with 12 bases in the middle. Germline V gene lookup returns CDR1 KGHSH and CDR2 LQKENI. CDR3 length: 15 residues. CDR3 DNA: TGTGCCAGCTCACCCTTCTCGACCGGGAACACTGAAGCTTTCTTT. Its translation is CASSPFSTGNTEAFF.

V is TRBV7-9 and J is TRBJ1-2; D perhaps matches TRBD1 (6 bases). The V end lost 4 bases, the J end lost 4 bases, and 7 bases lay between the germline ends. Germline values: CDR1 SEHNR, CDR2 FQNEAQ (reference sequence). The CDR3 has 12 residues. The CDR3 loop reads CASSSDSYGYTF. Here the CDR3 DNA reads TGTGCCAGCAGCTCGGACAGCTATGGCTACACCTTC.

This clone came up a few times. The genes are TRBV11-2 and TRBJ2-1; D is undetermined. CDR3 size: 15 residues. Trimming removed 5 bases from V and 3 bases from J, with 14 bases in between. Germline V gene data show CDR1 as SGHAT and CDR2 as FQNNGV. This chain's CDR3 is CASSPTVGDYNEQFF. As DNA, the CDR3 is TGTGCCAGCAGCCCAACGGTTGGGGACTACAATGAGCAGTTCTTC.

V and J are TRBV14 and TRBJ1-2, with D possibly matching TRBD1 (5 bases). The CDR3 contains 16 residues. Germline CDR1 is SGHDN and CDR2 is FVKESK. V lost 0 bases and J lost 4, with 15 bases in between. The CDR3 bases are TGTGCCAGCAGCCAAGACCTCGCAGAGGGGCCCTATGGCTACACCTTC. This sequence encodes CASSQDLAEGPYGYTF.

This clone has just a few counts. The chain employs TRBV10-3 and TRBJ2-2; D uncertain. Germline V lookup: CDR1 ENHRY, CDR2 SYGVKD. The CDR3 has 14 amino acids. The V gene lost 5 bases and the J gene lost 0 bases, with 7 bases spanning the gap. The CDR3 protein is CAISLKPNTGELFF. CDR3 in DNA: TGTGCCATCAGTCTCAAACCGAACACCGGGGAGCTGTTTTTT.

This clone has just a few counts. This chain joins TRBV6-6 and TRBJ1-5, with unresolved D. Trimming stripped 2 bases from V and 1 base from J, with 3 bases between. Germline CDR1 and CDR2: MNHNY and SVGAGI (reference sequence). The CDR3 consists of 13 residues. The CDR3: CASSYVSNQPQHF. For the CDR3, the DNA is TGTGCCAGCAGTTACGTGAGCAATCAGCCCCAGCATTTT.

The sample holds a few counts of this clone. V gene TRBV5-1 combines with J gene TRBJ1-2, with TRBD1 identical over 9 bases. Germline V gives CDR1 SGHRS, CDR2 YFSETQ. CDR3 length: 15 amino acids. Unmatched junction bases numbered 6, after V lost 4 bases and J lost 2 bases. CDR3: CASSPGTGKNYGYTF. The DNA for the CDR3 is TGCGCCAGCAGCCCCGGGACAGGGAAGAACTATGGCTACACCTTC.

This clone appeared a few times. The chain joins TRBV4-3 to TRBJ1-5, with TRBD1 matching 7 bases. Per germline, CDR1 LGHNA and CDR2 YSLEER. Unmatched junction bases numbered 3, after V lost 0 bases and J lost 4 bases. This CDR3 has 15 amino acids. CDR3 sequence: CASSQEATGNQPQHF. CDR3 DNA sequence: TGCGCCAGCAGCCAAGAAGCGACAGGGAATCAGCCCCAGCATTTT.

The chain has TRBV5-1 and TRBJ2-1, with D hard to call. The CDR3 contains 16 residues. The germline V and J ends were trimmed by 2 bases and 0 bases, with 12 bases remaining between them. Germline CDR1 reads SGHRS; CDR2 reads YFSETQ. CDR3 sequence: CASSLQTSSSYNEQFF. CDR3 coding DNA: TGCGCCAGCAGCTTACAAACATCGAGCTCCTACAATGAGCAGTTCTTC.

The rearrangement joins TRBV6-5 to TRBJ2-7, with unresolved D. V was trimmed by 1 base and J by 0 bases, leaving 10 bases between them. The CDR3 consists of 15 residues. Germline V gives CDR1 MNHEY, CDR2 SVGAGI. The CDR3 loop reads CASSYFPASSYEQYF. The CDR3 DNA sequence: TGTGCCAGCAGTTACTTTCCGGCCTCCTCCTACGAGCAGTACTTC.

This clone has only a few counts. A junction boundary mismatches the germline segment, possibly from a read error. The chain recombines TRBV5-5 with TRBJ1-5, with a possible D match to TRBD1 (5 bases). CDR1 is SGHKS, CDR2 YYEKEE, per germline (reference sequence). CDR3 size: 15 residues. The CDR3: CASTPGAQGNQPQHF. CDR3 DNA sequence: TGTGCCAGCACCCCCGGGGCGCAGGGCAATCAGCCTCAGCATTTT.

J is TRBJ2-2 and V is TRBV19; TRBD1 agrees at 9 bases. J lost 12 bases, V lost 6 bases, and 14 bases had no gene match. This CDR3 has 15 amino acids. Germline V lookup: CDR1 LNHDA, CDR2 SQIVND (reference sequence). The CDR3 DNA is TGTGCCAGTAGCTTGGCCGGGACAGGGTCCAAGAAGCTGTTTTTT. Amino acid sequence: CASSLAGTGSKKLFF.

This clone showed up just a few times. The J gene is TRBJ2-7, the V gene TRBV9; D is perhaps TRBD1 or TRBD2 (5 bases each). With 3 bases removed from V and 3 bases from J, the gap between germline ends came to 10 bases. Germline V gene sequence: CDR1 SGDLS, CDR2 YYNGEE. CDR3 size: 13 residues. The chain's CDR3 is CASSAPGLYEQYF. The CDR3 DNA reads as TGTGCCAGCAGCGCCCCGGGGCTCTACGAGCAGTACTTC.

This sequence joins TRBV5-6 and TRBJ1-1, with D unclear. The V gene's germline CDR1 is SGHDT and CDR2 YYEEEE. V lost 1 base, J lost 6 bases, and 13 bases lay in between. CDR3 length equals 14 residues. CDR3 amino acids: CASSLPDPMAEAFF. CDR3 DNA: TGTGCCAGCAGCTTGCCGGACCCCATGGCTGAAGCTTTCTTT.

The sample holds a few counts of this clone. The chain couples TRBV2 to TRBJ2-6, with 9 bases matching TRBD2. The germline CDR1 and CDR2 sequences are SNHLY and FYNNEI. The CDR3 extends over 17 amino acids. V shed 8 bases and J 6 bases; nucleotides not matched to a gene: 14. This CDR3 reads CASRAGGGLGVANVLTF. The CDR3 DNA reads as TGTGCCAGCCGTGCGGGGGGGGGCCTAGGTGTGGCCAACGTCCTGACTTTC.

This clone was counted only a few times. V and J are TRBV28 and TRBJ1-2; D perhaps matches TRBD1 (6 bases). V lost 1 base and J 4 bases, leaving 13 bases between the germline ends. The CDR3 has 15 residues. Germline values: CDR1 MDHEN, CDR2 SYDVKM. CDR3 loop: CASSLSGLGGYGYTF. For the CDR3, the DNA is TGTGCCAGCAGTTTATCCGGACTAGGGGGCTATGGCTACACCTTC.

The rearrangement uses TRBV6-1 and TRBJ1-3; 7 bases match TRBD1. The germline V gene encodes CDR1 MNHNS and CDR2 SASEGT. V was clipped by 5 bases and J by 0 bases; unmatched bases: 1. The CDR3 has 14 residues. CDR3 sequence: CASSRDSSGNTIYF. The CDR3 DNA sequence: TGTGCCAGCAGTCGGGACAGCTCTGGAAACACCATATATTTT.